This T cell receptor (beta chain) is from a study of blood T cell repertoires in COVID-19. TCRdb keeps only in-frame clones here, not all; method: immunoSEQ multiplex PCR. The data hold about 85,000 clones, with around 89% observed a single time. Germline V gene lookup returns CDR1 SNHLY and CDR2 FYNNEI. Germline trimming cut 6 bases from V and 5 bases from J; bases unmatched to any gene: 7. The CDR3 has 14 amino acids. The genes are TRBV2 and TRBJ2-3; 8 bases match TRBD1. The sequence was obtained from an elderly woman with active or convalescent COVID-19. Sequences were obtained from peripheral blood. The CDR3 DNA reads TGTGCCAGCAGACGACAGGGGTTGTTAGATACGCAGTATTTT. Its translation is CASRRQGLLDTQYF.